This T cell receptor (beta chain) was captured by sequencing in a study of T-cell memory formation after mild COVID-19. This clonotype was observed a handful of times. 5'RACE with constant-segment primers yielded barcoded, UMI-tagged TCR alpha and TCR beta cDNA libraries. One entry per CDR3 protein, called by TCRdb with MiXCR from the 5' RACE reads. The sample records under 600,000 distinct CDR3 sequences, 20% to 25% being singletons. Losses at the gene ends were 4 bases for V and 8 bases for J; bases not matched to a gene: 7. The CDR3 spans 13 residues. The V gene's germline CDR1 is SGHRS and CDR2 YFSETQ.

Sequencing used PBMCs or a T cell subset sorted from them (not recorded which). The chain couples TRBV5-1 to TRBJ1-2; 8 nucleotides match TRBD1. The clonotype originates from an adult woman who had mild COVID-19 (a few samples of this study predate the infection). Cell type and time point are not known. CDR3 nucleotides: TGCGCCAGCAGCGGTGGACAGGGAAGAGGCTACACCTTC. Translated: CASSGGQGRGYTF.